This T cell receptor (beta chain) was sequenced during a study of vaccination effects on CD4 cells after COVID-19. The authors isolated CD4+ T cells after approximately 9 days of culture. Cells had half their medium changed to IL-2 medium on days 3 and 7. TCRdb's table, derived via immunoSEQ multiplex PCR, lists solely in-frame clones and lacks some. The table lists about 64,000 clones, approximately 72% of them singletons. Details on this clone: The antigen remains unidentified.

This TCR was recovered from a human donor who had a prior SARS-CoV-2 infection. This material consisted of CD4+ T cells from PBMCs cultured without peptide, taken before COVID-19 vaccination.

The CDR3 region has the DNA TGTGCCAGCAGCTCAATCCACAGGGGAGGGACCCAGTACTTC. This translates into CASSSIHRGGTQYF. The rearrangement joins TRBV7-9 to TRBJ2-5; D is perhaps TRBD1 (7 bases). The V and J ends lost 4 bases and 7 bases respectively, with 16 bases between them. Per germline, CDR1 SEHNR and CDR2 FQNEAQ (reference sequence). This CDR3 spans 14 amino acids.